This record covers a single TCR beta chain. Participants' own reports of clinical history determined their cohort assignment. Donors in Cohort 3 who had recovered were those with two negative PCRs, healthcare professional clearance, or resolution of their symptoms. This sample stems from a study of blood T cell repertoires in COVID-19. Study context: Samples of COVID-19 (acute and convalescent) were obtained from the United States, Italy and Spain.

How the authors handled the data: Estimated nucleated cell counts came from reference gene primer amplification. The table came from immunoSEQ multiplex PCR; TCRdb's copy has only in-frame clones and leaves some out. The V and J calls and the clone size are those of that table, but D and trimming were determined from the DNA. This table holds 200,000 to 250,000 clones, around four fifths found once. The V gene's germline CDR1 is LGHDT and CDR2 YNNKEL (reference sequence). The CDR3 is 13 amino acids. The germline V and J ends were trimmed by 4 bases and 3 bases, with 9 bases remaining between them. This receptor was taken from a man in his forties who had recovered from COVID-19. Sequencing was performed on PBMCs or T cells enriched from blood (not recorded which). The chain recombines TRBV3-1 (or the pseudogene TRBV3-2) with TRBJ1-2; D is unresolved. CDR3 sequence: CASSPTPDYGYTF. CDR3 nucleotide sequence: TGTGCCAGCAGCCCCACCCCGGACTATGGCTACACCTTC.